Below, one TCR beta chain is given with its context. The target antigen is unknown. This CDR3 has 18 amino acids. Looked up from germline, CDR1 is SGHDT and CDR2 is YYEEEE. V dropped 2 bases and J dropped 0 bases, with 15 bases sitting between them. This table comes from immunoSEQ multiplex PCR, and its TCRdb copy is limited to in-frame clones, with some not included. The sample carries roughly 100,000 clones, roughly 84% recorded once. The source of the sample is a study of T cell responses to AZD1222 COVID-19 vaccine. Study overall: Second doses were pooled across both intervals (about 4 or about 12 weeks).

Study observations and caveats: Donors skewed white British and female; clonal diversity was possibly underestimated. The study sampled repertoires only after the peak T cell response.

The rearrangement joins TRBV5-6 to TRBJ1-6; unclear D gene. The receptor comes from an adult in good health. The sample consisted of peripheral blood, taken on day 0 of AZD1222 vaccination. The CDR3 DNA sequence: TGTGCCAGCAGCTTTTCTCGGCGTTTAAGCTCCTATAATTCACCCCTCCACTTT. It codes for CASSFSRRLSSYNSPLHF.